Presented here are 8 T cell receptor beta chains from one specimen sequenced in a study of T-cell memory formation after mild COVID-19. TCRdb ran MiXCR on the 5' RACE reads and lists one entry per CDR3 protein. The table lists around 500,000 distinct CDR3 sequences, roughly 18% of them singletons, with 9% to 15% in the top ten. The specimen sequenced was PBMCs or a T cell subset sorted from them (not recorded which). These receptors were obtained from an adult woman who had mild COVID-19 (a few samples of this study predate the infection). Cell type and time point are not known.

The gene calls are TRBV18 and TRBJ2-1, with 9 bases identical to TRBD2. Looked up from germline, CDR1 is KGHSH and CDR2 is LQKENI. The trim removed 3 bases at V and 10 bases at J, leaving 13 bases unmatched. The CDR3 has 16 residues. In DNA form, the CDR3 reads TGTGCCAGCTCACCCCTTGCTAGCGGGGCGTCCGGGGAGCAGTTCTTC. Its translation is CASSPLASGASGEQFF.

This clonotype showed up just once. V gene TRBV27 combines with J gene TRBJ2-7; possible D gene TRBD2, 6 bases. This CDR3 is 14 amino acids long. CDR1 is MNHEY, CDR2 SMNVEV, per germline (reference sequence). V lost 4 bases and J lost 2, with 12 bases in between. The DNA of the CDR3 is TGTGCCAGCAGTTCTACCGGCGGGGCCTACGAGCAGTACTTC. As protein: CASSSTGGAYEQYF.

The DNA of the CDR3 is TGTGCCAGCAGTCGAACCCAGGGGGCGGAGACCCAGTACTTC. Its protein product is CASSRTQGAETQYF. This sequence joins TRBV3-1 and TRBJ2-5, with 8 positions matching TRBD1. Germline V lookup: CDR1 LGHDT, CDR2 YNNKEL (reference sequence). V was clipped by 6 bases and J by 5 bases; unmatched bases: 8. The CDR3 contains 14 residues.

This clonotype was counted only a few times. This chain uses TRBV12-3 or TRBV12-4 with TRBJ2-7; D unclear. The CDR3 runs to 17 residues. The V end was cut by 5 bases, the J end by 6 bases, with 26 bases between. CDR3 coding DNA: TGTGCCAGCAGTGCCCTAACCCTCTTTGGAAACCCCTCCGAGCAGTACTTC. Its translation: CASSALTLFGNPSEQYF.

CDR3 sequence: CASSPPTHYGYTF. The CDR3 bases are TGTGCCAGCTCACCACCCACGCACTATGGCTACACCTTC. The chain is built from TRBV18 and TRBJ1-2, with D unresolved. Germline values: CDR1 KGHSH, CDR2 LQKENI. Trimming removed 0 bases at V and 3 bases at J, with 5 bases between. CDR3 size: 13 residues.

This clonotype has only a few counts. This rearrangement joins TRBV9 to TRBJ2-1; either TRBD1 or TRBD2 may supply D (5 bases each). Between the trimmed V and J ends, which lost 0 bases and 7 bases, there was a span of 14 bases. Germline V gene sequence: CDR1 SGDLS, CDR2 YYNGEE. CDR3 size: 15 residues. The CDR3 DNA sequence: TGTGCCAGCAGCGTAGACGGGACCCGCCTAAATGAGCAGTTCTTC. Protein product: CASSVDGTRLNEQFF.

This clonotype was detected only a few times. V usage is TRBV24-1 and J usage is TRBJ1-1; tentatively, D is TRBD1 (6 bases). Germline loops: CDR1 KGHDR, CDR2 SFDVKD. V was pared by 3 bases and J by 3 bases, with 10 bases between. The CDR3 totals 14 residues. CDR3 protein: CATSDPRGHTEAFF. The CDR3 DNA reads TGTGCCACCAGTGATCCCAGGGGACACACTGAAGCTTTCTTT.

This chain uses TRBV27 with TRBJ1-6, with 9 bases lining up with TRBD1. V was clipped by 5 bases and J by 10 bases; unmatched bases: 6. Germline CDR1 and CDR2: MNHEY and SMNVEV (reference sequence). This CDR3 spans 14 amino acids. CDR3: CASSRQDRGSPLHF. The CDR3 DNA follows: TGTGCCAGCAGTCGCCAGGACAGGGGATCACCCCTCCACTTT.